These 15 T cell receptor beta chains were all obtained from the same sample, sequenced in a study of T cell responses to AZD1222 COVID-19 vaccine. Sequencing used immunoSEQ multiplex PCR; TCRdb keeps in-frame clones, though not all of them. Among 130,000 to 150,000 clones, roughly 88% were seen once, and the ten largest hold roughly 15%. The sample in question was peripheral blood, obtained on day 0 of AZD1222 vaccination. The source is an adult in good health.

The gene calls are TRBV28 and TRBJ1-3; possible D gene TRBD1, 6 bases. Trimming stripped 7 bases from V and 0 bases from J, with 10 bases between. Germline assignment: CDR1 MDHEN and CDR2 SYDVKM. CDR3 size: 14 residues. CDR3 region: CASTGQYSGNTIYF. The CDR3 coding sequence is TGTGCCAGCACAGGACAGTACTCTGGAAACACCATATATTTT. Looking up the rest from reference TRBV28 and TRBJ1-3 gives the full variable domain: DVKVTQSSRYLVKRTGEKVFLECVQDMDHENMFWYRQDPGLGLRLIYFSYDVKMKEKGDIPEGYSVSREKKERFSLILESASTNQTSMYLCASTGQYSGNTIYFGEGSWLTVV.

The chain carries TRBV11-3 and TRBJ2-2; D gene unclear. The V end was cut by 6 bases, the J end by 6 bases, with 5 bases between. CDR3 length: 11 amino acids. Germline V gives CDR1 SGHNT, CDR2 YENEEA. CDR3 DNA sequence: TGTGCCAGCAGTCAATCCGGGGAGCTGTTTTTT. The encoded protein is CASSQSGELFF.

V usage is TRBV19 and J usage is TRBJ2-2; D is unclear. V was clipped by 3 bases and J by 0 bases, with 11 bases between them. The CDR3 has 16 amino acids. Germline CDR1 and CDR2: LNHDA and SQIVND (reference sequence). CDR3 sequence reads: CASSIRSGSNTGELFF. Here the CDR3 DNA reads TGTGCCAGTAGTATCCGAAGTGGGTCGAACACCGGGGAGCTGTTTTTT.

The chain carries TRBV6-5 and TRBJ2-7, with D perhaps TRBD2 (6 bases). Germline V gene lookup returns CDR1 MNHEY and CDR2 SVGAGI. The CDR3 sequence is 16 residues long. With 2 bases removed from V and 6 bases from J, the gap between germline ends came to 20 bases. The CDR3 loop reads CASSYRRIREVGEQYF. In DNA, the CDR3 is TGTGCCAGCAGTTACCGTCGAATCAGGGAGGTCGGCGAGCAGTACTTC.

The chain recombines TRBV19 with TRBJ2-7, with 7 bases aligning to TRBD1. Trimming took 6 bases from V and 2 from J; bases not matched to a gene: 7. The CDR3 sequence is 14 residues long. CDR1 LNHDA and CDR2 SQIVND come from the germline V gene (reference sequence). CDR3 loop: CASSAGTAPYEQYF. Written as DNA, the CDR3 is TGTGCCAGTAGCGCCGGGACAGCCCCCTACGAGCAGTACTTC.

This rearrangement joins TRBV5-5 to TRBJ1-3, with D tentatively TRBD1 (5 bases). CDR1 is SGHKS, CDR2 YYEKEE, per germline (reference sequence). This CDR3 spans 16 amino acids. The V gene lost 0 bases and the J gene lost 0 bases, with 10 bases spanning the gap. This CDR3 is CASSLGTPGSGNTIYF. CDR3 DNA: TGTGCCAGCAGCTTGGGGACACCCGGCTCTGGAAACACCATATATTTT.

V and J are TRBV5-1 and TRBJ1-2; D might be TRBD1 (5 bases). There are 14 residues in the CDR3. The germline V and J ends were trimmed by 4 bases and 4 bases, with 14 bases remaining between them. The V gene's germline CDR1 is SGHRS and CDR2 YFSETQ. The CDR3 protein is CASSETGLRYGYTF. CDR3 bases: TGCGCCAGCAGCGAGACGGGACTGCGCTATGGCTACACCTTC.

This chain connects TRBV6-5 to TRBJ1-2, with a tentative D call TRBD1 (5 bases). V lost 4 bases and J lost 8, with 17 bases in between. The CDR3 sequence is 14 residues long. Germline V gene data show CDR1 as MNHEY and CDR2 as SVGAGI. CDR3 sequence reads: CASSWGGKSEGYTF. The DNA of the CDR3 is TGTGCCAGCAGTTGGGGGGGGAAAAGTGAAGGCTACACCTTC.

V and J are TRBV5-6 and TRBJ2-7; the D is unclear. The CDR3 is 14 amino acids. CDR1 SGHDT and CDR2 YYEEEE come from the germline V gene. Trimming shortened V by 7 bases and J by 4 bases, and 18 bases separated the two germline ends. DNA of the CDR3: TGTGCCAGCCGCAAGAAGGGCCCTCTTTACGAGCAGTACTTC. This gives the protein CASRKKGPLYEQYF.

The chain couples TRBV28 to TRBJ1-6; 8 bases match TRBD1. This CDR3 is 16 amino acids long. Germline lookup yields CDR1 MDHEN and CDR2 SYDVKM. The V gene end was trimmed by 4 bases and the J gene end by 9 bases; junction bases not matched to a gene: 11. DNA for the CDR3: TGTGCCAGCAGTTCAGCCCAGGGGGCGGAAAGTTCACCCCTCCACTTT. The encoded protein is CASSSAQGAESSPLHF.

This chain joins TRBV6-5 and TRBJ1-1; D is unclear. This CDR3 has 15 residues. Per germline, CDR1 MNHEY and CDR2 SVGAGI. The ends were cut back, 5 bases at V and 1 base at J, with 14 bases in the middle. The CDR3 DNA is TGTGCCAGCAGTCAACAAGATTGGAGGAACACTGAAGCTTTCTTT. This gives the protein CASSQQDWRNTEAFF.

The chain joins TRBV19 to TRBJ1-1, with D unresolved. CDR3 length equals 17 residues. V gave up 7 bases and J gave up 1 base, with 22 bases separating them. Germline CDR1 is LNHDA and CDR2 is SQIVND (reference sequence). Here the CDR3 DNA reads TGTGCCAGTATGGGCCGTTTCGGGCGGGGAACGAACACTGAAGCTTTCTTT. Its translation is CASMGRFGRGTNTEAFF.

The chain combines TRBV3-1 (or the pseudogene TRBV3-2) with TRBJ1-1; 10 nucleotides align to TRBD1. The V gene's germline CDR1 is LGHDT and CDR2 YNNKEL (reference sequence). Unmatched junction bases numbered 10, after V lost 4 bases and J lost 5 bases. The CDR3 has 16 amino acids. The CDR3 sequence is CASSPWDRGSRTEAFF. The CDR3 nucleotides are TGTGCCAGCAGCCCCTGGGACAGGGGATCCAGAACTGAAGCTTTCTTT.

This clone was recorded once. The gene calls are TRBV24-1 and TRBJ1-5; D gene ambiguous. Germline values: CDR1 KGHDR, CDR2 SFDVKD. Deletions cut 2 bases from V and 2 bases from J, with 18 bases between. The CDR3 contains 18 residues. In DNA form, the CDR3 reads TGTGCCACCAGTGATTCCGGGCCCGTGGGTAGAGGCAATCAGCCCCAGCATTTT. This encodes CATSDSGPVGRGNQPQHF.

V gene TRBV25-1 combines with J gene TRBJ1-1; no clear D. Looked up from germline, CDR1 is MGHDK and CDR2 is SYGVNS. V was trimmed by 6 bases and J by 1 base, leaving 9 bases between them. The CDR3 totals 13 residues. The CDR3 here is CASREQPNTEAFF. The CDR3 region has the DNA TGTGCCAGCAGGGAACAGCCGAACACTGAAGCTTTCTTT.